The next 3 T cell receptor beta chains were all read from a single sample in a study of blood T cell repertoires in COVID-19. Method: immunoSEQ multiplex PCR; TCRdb's copy keeps in-frame clones and lacks some. The repertoire holds about 270,000 clones, more than 75% seen once, with about 10% in the top ten. The sequenced material came from peripheral blood. The receptors come from a man aged 40-55 years with active or convalescent COVID-19.

The chain employs TRBV30 and TRBJ1-3, with D maybe TRBD1 (6 bases). Trimming pared 5 bases from V and 2 bases from J, leaving 16 bases between. Germline V gene data show CDR1 as GTSNPN and CDR2 as SVGIG (reference sequence). This CDR3 comprises 15 residues. Here the CDR3 DNA reads TGTGCCTGGGGTTTAAAGGGGGACGCTGGAAACACCATATATTTT. It translates to CAWGLKGDAGNTIYF.

J is TRBJ1-4 and V is TRBV20-1; D is possibly TRBD1 (6 bases). V dropped 4 bases and J dropped 8 bases, with 17 bases sitting between them. In germline, CDR1 is DFQATT, CDR2 SNEGSKA (reference sequence). The CDR3 is 14 residues long. The CDR3 region is CSATDRIDNEKLFF. The CDR3 DNA reads TGCAGTGCTACTGACAGGATTGATAACGAAAAACTGTTTTTT.

The chain carries TRBV9 and TRBJ1-3; no clear D gene. The germline V and J ends were trimmed by 0 bases and 0 bases, with 4 bases remaining between them. Germline CDR1 SGDLS, CDR2 YYNGEE. The CDR3 spans 14 residues. CDR3 residues: CASSVAVSGNTIYF. For the CDR3, the DNA is TGTGCCAGCAGCGTAGCAGTCTCTGGAAACACCATATATTTT.